This T cell receptor beta chain was retrieved from a study of beta chain features in type 1 diabetes. The CDR3 has 16 amino acids. V shed 6 bases and J 0 bases; nucleotides not matched to a gene: 11. In germline, CDR1 is KGHSH, CDR2 LQKENI. Sequencing targeted expressed TCRB transcripts, as all isolated RNA had been reverse transcribed. Profiled with immunoSEQ multiplex PCR; TCRdb holds only in-frame clones, not every one. The sample carries around 400,000 clones, about 15% recorded once. V gene TRBV18 combines with J gene TRBJ2-7, with 7 bases aligning to TRBD2. This sequence was found in a woman under 30 in good health. The source material was naive CD4+ T cells from blood. CDR3 nucleotide sequence: TGTGCCAGCTCGCCTTCTAGCGGTTCTTTCTCCTACGAGCAGTACTTC. Residues: CASSPSSGSFSYEQYF.